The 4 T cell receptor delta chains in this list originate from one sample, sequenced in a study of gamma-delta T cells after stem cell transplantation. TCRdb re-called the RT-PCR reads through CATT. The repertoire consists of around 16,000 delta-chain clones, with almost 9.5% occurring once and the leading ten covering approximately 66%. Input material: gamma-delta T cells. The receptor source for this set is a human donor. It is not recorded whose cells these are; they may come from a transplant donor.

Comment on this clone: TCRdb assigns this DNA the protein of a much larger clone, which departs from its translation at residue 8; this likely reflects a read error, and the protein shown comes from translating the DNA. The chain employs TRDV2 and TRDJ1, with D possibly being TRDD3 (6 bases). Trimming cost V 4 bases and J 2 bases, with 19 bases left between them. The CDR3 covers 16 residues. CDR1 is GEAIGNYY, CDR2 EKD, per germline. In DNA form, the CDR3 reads TGTGCCTGTGAATTTCTGGGGAATACGCGTACCGATAAACTCATCTTT. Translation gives CACEFLGNTRTDKLIF.

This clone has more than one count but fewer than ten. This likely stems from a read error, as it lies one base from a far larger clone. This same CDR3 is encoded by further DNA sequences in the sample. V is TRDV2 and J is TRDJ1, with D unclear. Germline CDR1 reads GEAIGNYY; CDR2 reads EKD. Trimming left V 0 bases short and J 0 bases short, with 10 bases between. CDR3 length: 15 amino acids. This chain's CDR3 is CACDTAAPYTDKLIF. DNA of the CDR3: TGTGCCTGTGACACCGCTGCACCTTACACCGATAAACTCATCTTT.

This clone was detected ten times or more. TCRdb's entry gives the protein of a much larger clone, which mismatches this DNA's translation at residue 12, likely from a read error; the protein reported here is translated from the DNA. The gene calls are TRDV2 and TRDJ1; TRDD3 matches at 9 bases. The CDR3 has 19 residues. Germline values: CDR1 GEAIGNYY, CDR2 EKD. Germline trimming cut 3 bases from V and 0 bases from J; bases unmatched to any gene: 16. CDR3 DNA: TGTGCCTGTGACCCTACTACCCACACTGGGGGACCGTACACCGATAAACTCATCTTT. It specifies CACDPTTHTGGPYTDKLIF.

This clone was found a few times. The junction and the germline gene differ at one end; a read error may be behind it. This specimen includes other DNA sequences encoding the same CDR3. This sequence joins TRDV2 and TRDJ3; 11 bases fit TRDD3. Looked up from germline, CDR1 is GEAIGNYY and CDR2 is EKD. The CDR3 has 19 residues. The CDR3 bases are TGTGCCTGTGACACCGTACTGGGGGATATCTCCTCGGACACCCGACAGATGTTTTTC. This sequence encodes CACDTVLGDISSDTRQMFF.